This TCR beta chain derives from a study of blood T cell repertoires in COVID-19. Background on the study: Samples representing acute and convalescent COVID-19 were sourced from the United States, Italy and Spain.

Produced via immunoSEQ multiplex PCR; TCRdb's table is partial and in-frame only. The data contain some 210,000 clones, 82% of them singletons. V lost 0 bases to trimming and J lost 10 bases, with 20 bases between them. The CDR3 length is 16 residues. The germline gives CDR1 LGHNA, CDR2 YNFKEQ. Input material: peripheral blood. The chain couples TRBV4-2 to TRBJ2-3; maybe TRBD2 (5 bases). The source is a woman between 40 and 50 years old with acute or convalescent COVID-19. The CDR3 loop is CASSQDLDTRMRAQYF. The CDR3 bases are TGTGCCAGCAGCCAAGATCTTGATACCAGGATGCGGGCGCAGTATTTT.